This T cell receptor beta chain originates from a study of T-cell reconstitution after alpha-beta-depleted transplantation in children. This clonotype was detected only a few times. Germline CDR1 reads SGHRS; CDR2 reads YFSETQ. Trimming took 4 bases from V and 1 from J; bases not matched to a gene: 6. The CDR3 totals 15 residues. As it was prepared, the TCRbeta library received unique molecular identifiers. Each CDR3 protein is one row after TCRdb ran MiXCR on the PCR reads. Among 450,000 to 600,000 distinct CDR3 sequences listed, about 33% were seen once. The material sequenced was PBMCs from the stem cell graft donor, taken from the stem cell graft. The source is a human donor who donated a stem cell graft to a child with aplastic anemia. This sequence joins TRBV5-1 and TRBJ1-1; 8 bases line up with TRBD1. DNA of the CDR3: TGCGCCAGCAGCCCCCGGGACAGGACGAACACTGAAGCTTTCTTT. Translated, it gives CASSPRDRTNTEAFF.